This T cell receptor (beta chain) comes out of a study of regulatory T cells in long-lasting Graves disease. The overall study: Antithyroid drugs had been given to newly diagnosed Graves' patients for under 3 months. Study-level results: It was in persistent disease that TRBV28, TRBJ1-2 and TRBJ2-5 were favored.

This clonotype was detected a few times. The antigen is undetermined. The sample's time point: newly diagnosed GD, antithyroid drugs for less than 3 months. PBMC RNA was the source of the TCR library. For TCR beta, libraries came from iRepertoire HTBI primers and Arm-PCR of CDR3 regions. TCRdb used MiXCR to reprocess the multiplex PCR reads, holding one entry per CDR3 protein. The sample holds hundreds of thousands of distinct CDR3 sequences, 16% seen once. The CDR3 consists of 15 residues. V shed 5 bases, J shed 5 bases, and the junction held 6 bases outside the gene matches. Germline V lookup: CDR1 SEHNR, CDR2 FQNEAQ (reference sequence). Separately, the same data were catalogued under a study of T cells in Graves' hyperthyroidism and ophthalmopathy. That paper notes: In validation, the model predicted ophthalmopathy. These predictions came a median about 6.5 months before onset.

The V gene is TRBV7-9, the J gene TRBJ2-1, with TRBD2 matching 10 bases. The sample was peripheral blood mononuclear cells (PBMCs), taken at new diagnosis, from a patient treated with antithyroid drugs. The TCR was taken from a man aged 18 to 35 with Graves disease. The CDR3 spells CASSLGLADHNEQFF. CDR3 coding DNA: TGTGCCAGCAGCCTCGGACTAGCGGACCACAATGAGCAGTTCTTC. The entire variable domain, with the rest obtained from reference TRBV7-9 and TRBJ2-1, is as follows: DTGVSQNPRHKITKRGQNVTFRCDPISEHNRLYWYRQTLGQGPEFLTYFQNEAQLEKSRLLSDRFSAERPKGSFSTLEIQRTEQGDSAMYLCASSLGLADHNEQFFGPGTRLTVL.